This T cell receptor (beta chain) originates from a study of cytomegalovirus exposure and HLA in healthy donors. With regard to this clone: Antigen unknown. One end of the junction is discordant with germline, which a read error may explain.

Study-wide results and caveats: Reported results showed that the classifier diagnosed cytomegalovirus status with high specificity and sensitivity. HLA-A and HLA-B allele assignments for most subjects were reportedly predicted accurately using TCR beta sequences. Across donors, presence/absence analyses took sequencing depth to be roughly uniform. An analysis done earlier found most TCR beta V segments productive about 90% or about 30% of the time.

Germline assignment: CDR1 SEHNR and CDR2 FQNEAQ (reference sequence). The CDR3 is 15 residues long. Amplification used 60 Vbeta primers and 13 Jbeta primers. Clones were read by immunoSEQ multiplex PCR, and TCRdb kept only the in-frame ones, dropping some. The profile shows approximately 110,000 clones, about four fifths of them singletons. The J gene is TRBJ1-6, the V gene TRBV7-9; 8 nucleotides align to TRBD1. The sequencing input was PBMCs. This receptor was taken from a man aged 35 to 55 in good health and CMV-seronegative. This CDR3 is CSSSLVTGGDSPLHF. The CDR3 DNA reads TGTTCCAGCAGCTTAGTTACAGGGGGAGATTCACCCCTCCACTTT.